This passage covers 14 T cell receptor beta chains from one sample sequenced in a study of blood T cell repertoires in COVID-19. Clones were read by immunoSEQ multiplex PCR, and TCRdb kept only the in-frame ones, dropping some. The profile covers 200,000 to 250,000 clones, with approximately 85% appearing a single time and about 5% taken by the ten largest. Sequenced sample: peripheral blood. Every receptor here comes from an older woman with COVID-19, enrolled during active disease.

The J gene is TRBJ2-2, the V gene TRBV2; 8 bases map to TRBD2. Germline V lookup: CDR1 SNHLY, CDR2 FYNNEI. This CDR3 comprises 13 residues. Trimming cost V 4 bases and J 8 bases; bases outside gene matches: 3. DNA for the CDR3: TGTGCCAGCAGTGTCCGGGAGGGAGGGGAGCTGTTTTTT. Translation: CASSVREGGELFF. The full variable domain, with the rest looked up from reference TRBV2 and TRBJ2-2, is EPEVTQTPSHQVTQMGQEVILRCVPISNHLYFYWYRQILGQKVEFLVSFYNNEISEKSEIFDDQFSVERPDGSNFTLKIRSTKLEDSAMYFCASSVREGGELFFGEGSRLTVL.

The chain uses TRBV30 and TRBJ1-5; D is perhaps TRBD1 (6 bases). V lost 2 bases and J 4 bases, leaving 9 bases between the germline ends. This CDR3 contains 13 residues. Germline CDR1 GTSNPN, CDR2 SVGIG (reference sequence). CDR3 DNA: TGTGCCTGGAGTACAGGGCTGAATCAGCCCCAGCATTTT. Translation: CAWSTGLNQPQHF. Looking up the rest from reference TRBV30 and TRBJ1-5 gives the full variable domain: SQTIHQWPATLVQPVGSPLSLECTVEGTSNPNLYWYRQAAGRGLQLLFYSVGIGQISSEVPQNLSASRPQDRQFILSSKKLLLSDSGFYLCAWSTGLNQPQHFGDGTRLSIL.

The chain joins TRBV10-1 to TRBJ2-1; unclear D gene. This CDR3 is built from 12 residues. CDR1 WNHNN and CDR2 SYGVQD come from the germline V gene (reference sequence). V dropped 0 bases and J dropped 9 bases, with 6 bases sitting between them. The DNA for the CDR3 is TGCGCCAGCAGTGAGTCGACAACTGAGCAGTTCTTC. It is translated as CASSESTTEQFF.

The rearrangement links TRBV6-5 to TRBJ1-2; 7 positions match TRBD1. The germline CDR1 and CDR2 sequences are MNHEY and SVGAGI. This CDR3 has 15 amino acids. J gave up 4 bases and V 2 bases, and 7 bases lay outside the gene matches. CDR3 nucleotide sequence: TGTGCCAGCAGTTACACAGGGGCCGTAGGCTATGGCTACACCTTC. Residues: CASSYTGAVGYGYTF.

V usage is TRBV2 and J usage is TRBJ2-5, with D possibly TRBD2 on 6 matching bases. This CDR3 is 15 amino acids long. V lost 5 bases to trimming and J lost 1 base, with 14 bases between them. Germline V gene lookup returns CDR1 SNHLY and CDR2 FYNNEI. CDR3 bases: TGTGCCAGCAGTTTACTCCGGGGGACCCAAGAGACCCAGTACTTC. This encodes CASSLLRGTQETQYF.

The chain has TRBV28 and TRBJ2-7, with D possibly matching TRBD1 (5 bases). Germline CDR1 and CDR2: MDHEN and SYDVKM. Deletions cut 2 bases from V and 5 bases from J, with 10 bases between. The CDR3 has 13 amino acids. This CDR3 is CASSLGAKNEQYF. DNA for the CDR3: TGTGCCAGCAGTTTAGGGGCGAAAAACGAGCAGTACTTC.

This chain uses TRBV4-2 with TRBJ2-5, with D possibly matching TRBD2 (6 bases). The CDR3 runs to 16 residues. V lost 4 bases and J lost 2, with 17 bases in between. CDR1 and CDR2 from the germline V gene are LGHNA and YNFKEQ. In nucleotides, the CDR3 is TGTGCCAGCAGCCGCGGTGGAACGGGAGCTCAAGAGACCCAGTACTTC. Its translation: CASSRGGTGAQETQYF.

On this clone: This likely stems from a read error, as it lies one base from a far larger clone. The chain recombines TRBV6-2 or TRBV6-3 with TRBJ2-7; TRBD2 might be the D (5 bases). CDR1 and CDR2 (germline): MNHEY, SVGEGT. V lost 4 bases, J lost 4 bases, and 8 bases lay in between. The CDR3 loop spans 12 amino acids. The CDR3 is CASSSTGYEQYF. CDR3 DNA sequence: TGTGCCAGCAGTTCGACGGGATACGAGCAGTACTTC.

The chain is built from TRBV28 and TRBJ1-2; 9 bases line up with TRBD1. Unmatched junction bases numbered 10, after V lost 3 bases and J lost 8 bases. Germline CDR1 is MDHEN and CDR2 is SYDVKM. The CDR3 runs 15 residues. DNA of the CDR3: TGTGCCAGCAGTTTCAGGGACAGGGAAGGATCAGGCTACACCTTC. This translates into CASSFRDREGSGYTF.

This clone occurred a few times. The chain is built from TRBV11-2 and TRBJ2-7, with D possibly TRBD1 on 5 matching bases. CDR3 length: 14 residues. V lost 4 bases to trimming and J lost 9 bases, with 19 bases between them. Germline V gene lookup returns CDR1 SGHAT and CDR2 FQNNGV. CDR3 residues: CASSSFTGRRTQYF. In DNA form, the CDR3 reads TGTGCCAGCAGCTCTTTCACAGGCCGAAGAACGCAGTACTTC. The variable domain in full, completed from reference TRBV11-2 and TRBJ2-7, reads EAGVAQSPRYKIIEKRQSVAFWCNPISGHATLYWYQQILGQGPKLLIQFQNNGVVDDSQLPKDRFSAERLKGVDSTLKIQPAKLEDSAVYLCASSSFTGRRTQYFGPGTRLTVT.

This clone was counted ten times or more. The chain joins TRBV5-4 to TRBJ2-5, with 7 bases fitting TRBD2. Germline loops: CDR1 SGHNT, CDR2 YYREEE (reference sequence). The V and J ends lost 2 bases and 7 bases, in that order; junction bases with no gene match: 5. The CDR3 spans 13 residues. CDR3 coding DNA: TGTGCCAGCAGCTTAAAGTTAGCGGGGACCCAGTACTTC. It translates to CASSLKLAGTQYF.

This sequence joins TRBV29-1 and TRBJ2-7; 7 bases map to TRBD2. CDR1 SQVTM and CDR2 ANQGSEA come from the germline V gene. The CDR3 contains 13 residues. V lost 4 bases and J lost 7; bases outside the gene matches: 10. DNA of the CDR3: TGCAGCGTTGTCTCTAGCGGCCTAGGGGAGCAGTACTTC. Protein sequence: CSVVSSGLGEQYF.

This chain connects TRBV28 to TRBJ2-1; the match to TRBD2 covers 10 bases. The CDR3 contains 17 residues. V shed 3 bases, J shed 4 bases, and the junction held 9 bases outside the gene matches. Germline CDR1 MDHEN, CDR2 SYDVKM. CDR3 loop: CASSLVRSGRGYNEQFF. The CDR3 region has the DNA TGTGCCAGCAGTTTGGTGCGGAGCGGGAGGGGGTACAATGAGCAGTTCTTC.

The gene calls are TRBV5-4 and TRBJ2-2, with D perhaps matching TRBD1 (6 bases). This CDR3 has 13 residues. Trimming shortened V by 3 bases and J by 4 bases, and 7 bases separated the two germline ends. CDR1 and CDR2 (germline): SGHNT, YYREEE (reference sequence). CDR3 amino acids: CASSSDSTGELFF. DNA for the CDR3: TGTGCCAGCAGCTCGGACAGCACCGGGGAGCTGTTTTTT.